A selection of T cell receptor beta chains follows, all from one sample in a study of T cell changes during pregnancy in multiple sclerosis. The method was immunoSEQ multiplex PCR; TCRdb's version includes in-frame clones alone and lacks a portion of them. The sample records 40,000 to 50,000 clones, nearly 95% being singletons. The sequenced sample was CD4+ T cells from peripheral blood mononuclear cells, obtained in the first trimester of pregnancy. These receptors originate from a female donor with multiple sclerosis, enrolled in a pregnancy study. Each CDR3 is given with its conserved first and last residue. A D gene is named only where the DNA matches it firmly. Clone size appears in some rows only: once, few, many, or a class for an expanded clone.

15	TRBV5-1	TRBJ2-3	TRBD2	.	CASRGAGDGTDTQYF	TGCGCCAGCAGGGGCGCGGGGGATGGCACAGATACGCAGTATTTT
16	TRBV25-1	TRBJ1-4	.	.	CASTEGASLTNEKLFF	TGTGCCAGCACCGAAGGGGCCAGCCTAACTAATGAAAAACTGTTTTTT
13	TRBV21-1	TRBJ1-6	.	.	CASTSGQIKPLHF	TGTGCCAGCACCTCGGGACAGATCAAACCCCTCCACTTT
12	TRBV7-9	TRBJ2-7	.	.	CASSLQSYEQYF	TGTGCCAGCAGCTTACAGTCCTACGAGCAGTACTTC
18	TRBV19	TRBJ2-6	TRBD1	.	CASSRTGTGSTGANVLTF	TGTGCCAGTAGTAGGACCGGGACAGGGTCAACTGGGGCCAACGTCCTGACTTTC
13	TRBV29-1	TRBJ1-2	.	.	CSVEPVGGYGYTF	TGCAGCGTTGAACCCGTCGGGGGCTATGGCTACACCTTC
14	TRBV19	TRBJ2-7	TRBD1	.	CASRFGTGDYEQYF	TGTGCCAGTAGGTTCGGGACAGGGGACTACGAGCAGTACTTC
14	TRBV9	TRBJ1-3	.	.	CASGLAAPGNTIYF	TGTGCCAGCGGACTGGCAGCCCCTGGAAACACCATATATTTT
15	TRBV18	TRBJ1-4	TRBD1	.	CASSPGTGEYEKLFF	TGTGCCAGCTCTCCCGGGACAGGGGAGTATGAAAAACTGTTTTTT
16	TRBV9	TRBJ2-3	TRBD2	.	CASSVPSSGEGGTQYF	TGTGCCAGCAGCGTCCCCTCTAGCGGGGAGGGTGGTACGCAGTATTTT
18	TRBV5-1	TRBJ1-2	TRBD1	.	CASSSALGVRGTLYGYTF	TGCGCCAGCAGCTCGGCGTTAGGAGTCAGGGGGACGCTCTATGGCTACACCTTC
15	TRBV6-6	TRBJ1-5	TRBD1	.	CASSWGQGSNQPQHF	TGTGCCAGCAGTTGGGGACAGGGGAGCAATCAGCCCCAGCATTTT
12	TRBV29-1	TRBJ1-1	TRBD1	.	CSVGEQGAQAFF	TGCAGCGTTGGGGAACAGGGGGCGCAGGCTTTCTTT
14	TRBV6-5	TRBJ1-5	.	.	CASKRVNSNQPQHF	TGTGCCAGTAAGCGGGTGAATAGCAATCAGCCCCAGCATTTT
15	TRBV18	TRBJ1-2	TRBD1	.	CASSPRGLESYGYTF	TGTGCCAGCTCGCCAAGGGGGCTGGAGAGCTATGGCTACACCTTC
11	TRBV7-2	TRBJ1-1	.	.	CASSFGGEAFF	TGTGCCAGCAGCTTCGGAGGTGAAGCTTTCTTT
17	TRBV5-4	TRBJ2-3	.	.	CASSLVRGAFSTDTQYF	TGTGCCAGCAGCTTGGTGCGCGGCGCTTTCAGCACAGATACGCAGTATTTT
15	TRBV7-2	TRBJ1-5	TRBD1	few	CASSPGTGVNQPQHF	TGTGCCAGCAGTCCCGGGACAGGGGTTAATCAGCCCCAGCATTTT
14	TRBV10-2	TRBJ2-2	.	.	CARRDMTNTGELFF	TGCGCCAGAAGGGACATGACGAACACCGGGGAGCTGTTTTTT